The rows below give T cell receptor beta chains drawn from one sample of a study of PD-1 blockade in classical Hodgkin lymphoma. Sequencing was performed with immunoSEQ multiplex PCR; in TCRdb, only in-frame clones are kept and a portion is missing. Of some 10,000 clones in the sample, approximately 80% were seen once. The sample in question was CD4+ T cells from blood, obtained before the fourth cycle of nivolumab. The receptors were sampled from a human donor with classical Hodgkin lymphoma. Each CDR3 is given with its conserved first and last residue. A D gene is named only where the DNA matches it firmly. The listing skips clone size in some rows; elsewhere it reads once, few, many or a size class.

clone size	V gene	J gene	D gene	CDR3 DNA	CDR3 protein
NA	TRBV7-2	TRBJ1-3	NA	TGTGCCAGCAGCCCCGGGACACTCAGCTCTGGAAACACCATATATTTT	CASSPGTLSSGNTIYF
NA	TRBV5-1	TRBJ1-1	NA	TGCGCCAGCAGTGGGAACACTGAAGCTTTCTTT	CASSGNTEAFF
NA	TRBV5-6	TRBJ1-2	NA	TGTGCCAGCAGCTTGGACACAGCTAACTATGGCTACACCTTC	CASSLDTANYGYTF
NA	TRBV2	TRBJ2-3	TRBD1	TGTGCCAGCAGTGAGTTGTCAGGGGGCGCCGGTTCAGATACGCAGTATTTT	CASSELSGGAGSDTQYF
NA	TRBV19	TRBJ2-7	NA	TGTGCCAGTAGTGCAGTTCATGGGGTGGGCGAGCAGTACTTC	CASSAVHGVGEQYF
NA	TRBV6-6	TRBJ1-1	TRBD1	TGTGCCAGCAGGGTTACCACAGGGGGGGTTGCTTTCTTT	CASRVTTGGVAFF
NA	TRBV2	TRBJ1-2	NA	TGTGCCAGCAGTGAAGTGTTGGGGTTAACTAACTATGGCTACACCTTC	CASSEVLGLTNYGYTF
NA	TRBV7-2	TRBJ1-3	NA	TGTGCCAGCAGCTTAGTGGGCAGGAGTACTTACTCTGGAAACACCATATATTTT	CASSLVGRSTYSGNTIYF
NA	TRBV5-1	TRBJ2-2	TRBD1	TGCGCCAGCAGCCCGGGACAGGGGGGTATTGTCGGGGAGCTGTTTTTT	CASSPGQGGIVGELFF
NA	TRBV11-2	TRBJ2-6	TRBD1	TGTGCCAGCAGCTTAGTGGCAGGGGGCTCTGGGGCCAACGTCCTGACTTTC	CASSLVAGGSGANVLTF
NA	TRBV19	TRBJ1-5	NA	TGTGCCAGTAGGCGGACATTAGTTAGCAATCAGCCCCAGCATTTT	CASRRTLVSNQPQHF
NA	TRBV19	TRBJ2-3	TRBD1	TGTGCCAGTAGTATTATGGGACAGAGCACAGATACGCAGTATTTT	CASSIMGQSTDTQYF
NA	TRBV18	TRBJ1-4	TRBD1	TGTGCCAGCTCATCCCAACAGGGGGCTGCAGAAAAACTGTTTTTT	CASSSQQGAAEKLFF
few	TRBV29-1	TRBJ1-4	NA	TGCAGCGCTTCCGTGGGAGCTAATGAAAAACTGTTTTTT	CSASVGANEKLFF
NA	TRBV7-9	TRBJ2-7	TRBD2	TGTGCCAGCAGCGGGGGACTAGCGGGAGTCCGCCACGAGCAGTACTTC	CASSGGLAGVRHEQYF
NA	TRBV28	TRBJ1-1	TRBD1	TGTGCCAGCAGACCGACCGGGACAGGGGTGAACACTGAAGCTTTCTTT	CASRPTGTGVNTEAFF
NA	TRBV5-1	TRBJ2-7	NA	TGCGCCAGCAGCTTGGCCCAGGGGGGGCCCAGTAGCTACGAGCAGTACTTC	CASSLAQGGPSSYEQYF
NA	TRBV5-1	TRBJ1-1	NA	TGCGCCAGCAGCCTCCGCGGGCCGGGGGGCACTGAAGCTTTCTTT	CASSLRGPGGTEAFF
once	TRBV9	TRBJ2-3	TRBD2	TGTGCCAGCAGCGTCCAGAGTGTGGGGACTAGCCCAGATACGCAGTATTTT	CASSVQSVGTSPDTQYF
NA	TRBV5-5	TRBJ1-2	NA	TGTGCCAGCAGCTTGACGGCAAGCGGCTACACCTTC	CASSLTASGYTF
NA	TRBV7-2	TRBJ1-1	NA	TGTGCCAGCAGCCCCCGCGGCACTGAAGCTTTCTTT	CASSPRGTEAFF
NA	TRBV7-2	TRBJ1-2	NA	TGTGCCAGCAGCTTAGCTCCGGGGGGCAACTATGGCTACACCTTC	CASSLAPGGNYGYTF
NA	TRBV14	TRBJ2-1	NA	TGTGCCAGCAGCCAAAACGGGGGCGCGAGGAATGAGCAGTTCTTC	CASSQNGGARNEQFF
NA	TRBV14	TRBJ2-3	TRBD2	TGTGCCAGCAGCTCACGAACAGGAGCGGGAGTGAGAGCAGATACGCAGTATTTT	CASSSRTGAGVRADTQYF
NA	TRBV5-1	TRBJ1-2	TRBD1	TGCGCCAGCAGCTTGGGACAGGGTGGCGGCTACACCTTC	CASSLGQGGGYTF
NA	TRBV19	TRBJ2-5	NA	TGTGCCAGTAGTATAGACCCCGGGCCCGGGGAGACCCAGTACTTC	CASSIDPGPGETQYF
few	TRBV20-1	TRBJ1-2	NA	TGCAGTGCCCAATCAGACGTGGGCTACACCTTC	CSAQSDVGYTF
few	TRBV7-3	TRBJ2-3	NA	TGTGCCAGCAGCTTCACGGGAAGGAGCACAGATACGCAGTATTTT	CASSFTGRSTDTQYF
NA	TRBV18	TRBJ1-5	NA	TGTGCCAGCTCACCGCACTTCAATCAGCCCCAGCATTTT	CASSPHFNQPQHF
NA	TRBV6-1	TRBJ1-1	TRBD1	TGTGCCAGCAACCAGGGGGAGGGCACTGAAGCTTTCTTT	CASNQGEGTEAFF
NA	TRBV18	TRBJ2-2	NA	TGTGCCAGCTCACCTGGGACCAGGAACACCGGGGAGCTGTTTTTT	CASSPGTRNTGELFF
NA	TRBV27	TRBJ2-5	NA	TGTGCCAGCAGTCACGGCCCAACGGAGTACTTC	CASSHGPTEYF
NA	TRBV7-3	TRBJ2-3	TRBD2	TGTGCCAGCAGCTCCCCGGCGGGACTAGACTATTGGGGCACAGATACGCAGTATTTT	CASSSPAGLDYWGTDTQYF
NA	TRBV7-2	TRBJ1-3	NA	TGTGCCAGCAGCTTTTCCCCGAGGACAGACTCTGGAAACACCATATATTTT	CASSFSPRTDSGNTIYF
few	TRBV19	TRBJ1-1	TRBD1	TGTGCCAGTAGTGGACAGGGGAAGGTAGCTTTCTTT	CASSGQGKVAFF
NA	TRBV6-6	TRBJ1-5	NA	TGTGCCAGCAGCCTCCGGATGAACAATCAGCCCCAGCATTTT	CASSLRMNNQPQHF
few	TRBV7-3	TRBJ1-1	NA	TGTGCCAGCAGCTTCCTCCGGGACACTGAAGCTTTCTTT	CASSFLRDTEAFF
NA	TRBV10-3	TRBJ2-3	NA	TGTGCCATCAGTGTAGACGGGGACACAGATACGCAGTATTTT	CAISVDGDTDTQYF
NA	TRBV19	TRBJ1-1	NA	TGTGCCAGTAGTACCGGAGGGCAGATGAACACTGAAGCTTTCTTT	CASSTGGQMNTEAFF
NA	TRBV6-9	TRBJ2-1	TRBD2	TGTGCCAGCAGCGCACCCCGGGGCGCGAGCGGGAGGTCCCTAGTGTCCTACAATGAGCAGTTCTTC	CASSAPRGASGRSLVSYNEQFF
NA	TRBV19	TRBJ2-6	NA	TGTGCCAGTAGTATCCTGCGTTCAGGGGTCGGGGCCAACGTCCTGACTTTC	CASSILRSGVGANVLTF
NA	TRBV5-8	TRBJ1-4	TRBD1	TGTGCCAGCAGCCTACAGGGGAAAAGTGAAAAACTGTTTTTT	CASSLQGKSEKLFF
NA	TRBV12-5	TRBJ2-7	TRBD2	TGTGCTAGTGGTCAAGGGATTACTAGCGGGAGCTCCTACGAGCAGTACTTC	CASGQGITSGSSYEQYF
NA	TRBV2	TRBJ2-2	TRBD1	TGTGCCAGCGGGACAGGGGTAACCGGGGAGCTGTTTTTT	CASGTGVTGELFF
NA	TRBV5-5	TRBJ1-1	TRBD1	TGTGCCAGCAGCTATTCCGGGACAGCGAACACTGAAGCTTTCTTT	CASSYSGTANTEAFF
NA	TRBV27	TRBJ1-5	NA	TGTGCCAGCAGTTTAATAGGGGAAAACAATCAGCCCCAGCATTTT	CASSLIGENNQPQHF